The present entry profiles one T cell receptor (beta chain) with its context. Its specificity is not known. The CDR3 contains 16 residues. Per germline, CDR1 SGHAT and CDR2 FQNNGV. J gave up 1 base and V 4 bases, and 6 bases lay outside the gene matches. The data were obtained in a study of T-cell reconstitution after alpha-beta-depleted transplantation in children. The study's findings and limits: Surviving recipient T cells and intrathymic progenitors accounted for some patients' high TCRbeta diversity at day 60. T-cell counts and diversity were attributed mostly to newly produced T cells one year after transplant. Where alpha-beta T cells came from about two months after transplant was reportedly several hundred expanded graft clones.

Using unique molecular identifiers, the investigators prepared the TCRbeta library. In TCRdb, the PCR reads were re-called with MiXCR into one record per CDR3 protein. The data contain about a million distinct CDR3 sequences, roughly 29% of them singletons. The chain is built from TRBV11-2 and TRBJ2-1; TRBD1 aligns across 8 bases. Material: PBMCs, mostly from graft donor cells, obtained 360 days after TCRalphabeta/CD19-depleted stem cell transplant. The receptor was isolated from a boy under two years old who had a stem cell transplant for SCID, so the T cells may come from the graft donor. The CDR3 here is CASSSLQGGSYNEQFF. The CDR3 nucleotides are TGTGCCAGCAGCTCATTACAGGGGGGATCCTACAATGAGCAGTTCTTC.